These T cell receptor beta chains were read from a single sample in a study of OX40 agonist ivuxolimab in advanced cancers. The data were produced by immunoSEQ multiplex PCR, yet TCRdb's version contains in-frame clones alone and is incomplete. The sample contains roughly 50,000 clones, around 93% of which appear only once. Source: CD4+ or CD8+ T cells sorted from blood, taken in a trial of the OX40 agonist ivuxolimab. Receptors were obtained from an adult with an advanced solid tumor such as melanoma, head and neck, liver or kidney cancer. Both conserved end residues are part of each CDR3. The D gene is left open where the match is weak. A clone size is listed for some rows: how often the clone was seen (once, few, many), or a class if it is expanded.

V: TRBV7-6
D: .
J: TRBJ1-1
size: .
CDR3: CASSLVPGGLGTEAFF
DNA: TGTGCCAGCAGCTTAGTTCCGGGGGGTCTTGGCACTGAAGCTTTCTTT

V: TRBV12-2
D: .
J: TRBJ2-5
size: .
CDR3: CASRLVEETQYF
DNA: TGTGCAAGTCGCTTAGTGGAAGAGACCCAGTACTTC

V: TRBV11-3
D: .
J: TRBJ2-7
size: .
CDR3: CASSDRDASYQQYF
DNA: TGTGCCAGCAGCGACCGGGACGCCAGCTACCAGCAGTACTTC

V: TRBV6-1
D: .
J: TRBJ2-7
size: .
CDR3: CASSEGGSYEQYF
DNA: TGTGCCAGCAGTGAAGGAGGAAGTTACGAGCAGTACTTC

V: TRBV7-8
D: .
J: TRBJ2-6
size: .
CDR3: CASSSPEGPFGANVLTF
DNA: TGTGCCAGCAGCTCCCCCGAGGGGCCGTTTGGGGCCAACGTCCTGACTTTC

V: TRBV15
D: .
J: TRBJ2-2
size: .
CDR3: CATSIDHRVNTGELFF
DNA: TGTGCCACCAGTATTGACCACAGGGTTAACACCGGGGAGCTGTTTTTT

V: TRBV30
D: .
J: TRBJ1-4
size: once
CDR3: CAWSVRGFSEKLFF
DNA: TGTGCCTGGAGTGTACGAGGGTTTAGTGAAAAACTGTTTTTT

V: TRBV28
D: TRBD1
J: TRBJ1-4
size: .
CDR3: CASSLTTGGGPTNEKLFF
DNA: TGTGCCAGCAGTTTGACGACAGGGGGCGGCCCGACTAATGAAAAACTGTTTTTT

V: TRBV27
D: .
J: TRBJ2-1
size: .
CDR3: CASSPLAGSYNEQFF
DNA: TGTGCCAGCAGCCCTCTAGCAGGCTCCTACAATGAGCAGTTCTTC

V: TRBV28
D: .
J: TRBJ2-7
size: few
CDR3: CASSVGAARKLYEQYF
DNA: TGTGCCAGCAGTGTGGGGGCAGCCAGAAAATTATACGAGCAGTACTTC

V: TRBV30
D: .
J: TRBJ2-7
size: .
CDR3: CAWSGAGYEQYF
DNA: TGTGCCTGGAGTGGGGCAGGGTACGAGCAGTACTTC

V: TRBV27
D: .
J: TRBJ2-3
size: .
CDR3: CASSLLGRGTDTQYF
DNA: TGTGCCAGCAGTTTATTGGGACGGGGCACAGATACGCAGTATTTT